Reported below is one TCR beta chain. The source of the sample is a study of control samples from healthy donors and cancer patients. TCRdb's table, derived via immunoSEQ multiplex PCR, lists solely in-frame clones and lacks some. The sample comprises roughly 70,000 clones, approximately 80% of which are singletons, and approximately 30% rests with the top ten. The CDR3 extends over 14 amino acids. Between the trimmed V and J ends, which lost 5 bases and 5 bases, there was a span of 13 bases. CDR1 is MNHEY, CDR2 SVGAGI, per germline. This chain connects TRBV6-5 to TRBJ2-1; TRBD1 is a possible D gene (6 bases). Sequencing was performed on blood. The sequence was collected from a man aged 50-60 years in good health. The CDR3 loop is CASSRRGNNNEQFF. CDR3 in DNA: TGTGCCAGCAGTCGCAGGGGAAACAACAATGAGCAGTTCTTC.